Below are 17 T cell receptor beta chains sequenced from a single sample in a study of blood T cell repertoires in COVID-19. Libraries were prepared by immunoSEQ multiplex PCR; TCRdb keeps only in-frame clonotypes and omits some of them. The sample holds 35,000 to 50,000 clones, 87% seen once. Sequencing was carried out using peripheral blood. These receptors originate from a man aged 55 to 69 with active COVID-19.

This clone was found once. The chain links TRBV24-1 to TRBJ2-1; D not resolved. CDR3 length: 14 residues. In germline, CDR1 is KGHDR, CDR2 SFDVKD. Trimming shortened V by 3 bases and J by 9 bases, and 14 bases separated the two germline ends. The CDR3 loop reads CATSDPSRLGEQFF. DNA of the CDR3: TGTGCCACCAGTGATCCCTCGAGGCTCGGTGAGCAGTTCTTC.

The chain is built from TRBV6-6 and TRBJ1-1; no firm D call. This CDR3 contains 13 residues. The ends were cut back, 3 bases at V and 7 bases at J, with 12 bases in the middle. Germline V gene data show CDR1 as MNHNY and CDR2 as SVGAGI (reference sequence). CDR3 nucleotides: TGTGCCAGCAGTTATGGTTCGGAGGGTGAAGCTTTCTTT. Translating it yields CASSYGSEGEAFF.

The V and J genes are TRBV5-5 and TRBJ2-7; 10 bases map to TRBD2. J was trimmed by 3 bases and V by 3 bases; bases with no gene match: 3. CDR3 length equals 14 residues. CDR1 SGHKS and CDR2 YYEKEE come from the germline V gene (reference sequence). As DNA, the CDR3 is TGTGCCAGCAGCTCCTCTAGCGGGAGCTACGAGCAGTACTTC. Residues: CASSSSSGSYEQYF.

This sequence joins TRBV19 and TRBJ1-5; 8 bases line up with TRBD1. The J segment lost 6 bases and the V segment lost 5 bases, leaving 6 bases of the junction unmatched. The germline gives CDR1 LNHDA, CDR2 SQIVND (reference sequence). The CDR3 runs to 14 residues. CDR3 sequence (DNA): TGTGCCAGTAGTGTCAGGGGGCAGCTTCAGCCCCAGCATTTT. Protein sequence: CASSVRGQLQPQHF.

The CDR3: CASKTSLGGVNTEAFF. CDR3 coding DNA: TGTGCCAGTAAGACTTCCCTAGGGGGGGTGAACACTGAAGCTTTCTTT. The rearrangement uses TRBV27 and TRBJ1-1; a weak D match, TRBD1 (6 bases). This CDR3 contains 16 residues. V was clipped by 9 bases and J by 0 bases, with 20 bases between them. The germline V gene has CDR1 MNHEY and CDR2 SMNVEV (reference sequence).

The gene calls are TRBV7-3 and TRBJ1-1; no reliable D call. This CDR3 is built from 13 residues. Germline V gene lookup returns CDR1 SGHTA and CDR2 FQGTGA. V was cut by 5 bases and J by 1 base, with 8 bases left in between. In nucleotides, the CDR3 is TGTGCCAGCAGCCTCGGTAGGAACACTGAAGCTTTCTTT. It encodes CASSLGRNTEAFF.

V gene TRBV21-1 combines with J gene TRBJ2-1; the table's D call, TRBD2, has no DNA check behind it. TRBV21-1 is a documented pseudogene. The CDR3 contains 18 residues. The CDR3 sequence: CASMQSILAGEIYNEQFF. Written as DNA, the CDR3 is TGTGCCAGCATGCAAAGTATACTAGCGGGAGAGATCTACAATGAGCAGTTCTTC.

A single count supports this clone. Relative to the germline gene, one junction end is altered; a read error may explain this. V and J are TRBV20-1 and TRBJ1-1; the D gene is possibly TRBD1 (6 bases). The CDR3 has 10 amino acids. CDR1 and CDR2 (germline): DFQATT, SNEGSKA (reference sequence). This CDR3 reads CSANMWTAPF. The CDR3 DNA is TGCAGTGCTAACATGTGGACAGCACCCTTT.

The rearrangement joins TRBV4-1 to TRBJ2-3, with 10 bases that match TRBD2. Per the germline V gene, CDR1 is MGHRA and CDR2 is YSYEKL. The CDR3 consists of 14 residues. Losses at the gene ends were 4 bases for V and 6 bases for J; bases not matched to a gene: 4. The CDR3 DNA is TGCGCCAGCAGCCCTGGGACTAGCGAGGATACGCAGTATTTT. The encoded protein is CASSPGTSEDTQYF.

J is TRBJ2-1 and V is TRBV4-1, with 11 positions matching TRBD2. The germline V gene encodes CDR1 MGHRA and CDR2 YSYEKL. The V gene end was trimmed by 1 base and the J gene end by 6 bases; junction bases not matched to a gene: 2. The CDR3 sequence is 15 residues long. As DNA, the CDR3 is TGCGCCAGCAGCCAAGCACTAGCGGGGGTCAATGAGCAGTTCTTC. Amino acid sequence: CASSQALAGVNEQFF.

This chain links TRBV24-1 with TRBJ2-1; D ambiguous. Between the trimmed V and J ends, which lost 7 bases and 2 bases, there was a span of 14 bases. In germline, CDR1 is KGHDR, CDR2 SFDVKD. The CDR3 is made up of 15 amino acids. The CDR3 DNA reads as TGTGCCACCAGCCTTGGCGGCTACGCCTACAATGAGCAGTTCTTC. This codes for CATSLGGYAYNEQFF.

The chain couples TRBV11-1 to TRBJ2-5, with D tentatively TRBD2 (6 bases). V lost 3 bases and J 5 bases, leaving 7 bases between the germline ends. Germline V CDR1 and CDR2: SGHAT, FQDESV (reference sequence). CDR3 length equals 12 residues. The CDR3 sequence is CASSFAGETQYF. CDR3 coding DNA: TGTGCCAGCAGCTTTGCGGGGGAGACCCAGTACTTC.

The genes are TRBV19 and TRBJ2-5; 7 nucleotides agree with TRBD2. Germline trimming cut 2 bases from V and 2 bases from J; bases unmatched to any gene: 2. The CDR3 consists of 14 residues. Looked up from germline, CDR1 is LNHDA and CDR2 is SQIVND (reference sequence). The CDR3: CASSIWRGQETQYF. CDR3 bases: TGTGCCAGTAGTATATGGCGGGGGCAAGAGACCCAGTACTTC.

The chain has TRBV5-1 and TRBJ2-7, with D perhaps matching TRBD1 (6 bases). Germline V CDR1 and CDR2: SGHRS, YFSETQ. V was trimmed by 1 base and J by 5 bases, leaving 13 bases between them. The CDR3 covers 14 residues. The CDR3 region has the DNA TGCGCCAGCAGCTTGCTGGGGGCCTACCACGAGCAGTACTTC. This gives the protein CASSLLGAYHEQYF. Using reference TRBV5-1 and TRBJ2-7 for the parts outside the CDR3, the full variable domain is KAGVTQTPRYLIKTRGQQVTLSCSPISGHRSVSWYQQTPGQGLQFLFEYFSETQRNKGNFPGRFSGRQFSNSRSEMNVSTLELGDSALYLCASSLLGAYHEQYFGPGTRLTVT.

The V and J genes are TRBV12-3 or TRBV12-4 and TRBJ2-5; perhaps TRBD1 as D (6 bases). Trimming pared 3 bases from V and 5 bases from J, leaving 10 bases between. The CDR3 loop spans 13 amino acids. This CDR3 reads CASSFQGWETQYF. Written as DNA, the CDR3 is TGTGCCAGCAGTTTCCAGGGGTGGGAGACCCAGTACTTC.

A single count supports this clone. This chain's CDR3 is CATSAQGTDTQYF. The CDR3 coding sequence is TGTGCCACCAGTGCCCAGGGCACAGATACGCAGTATTTT. The gene calls are TRBV24-1 and TRBJ2-3; D remains unclear. Germline assignment: CDR1 KGHDR and CDR2 SFDVKD. Deletions cut 5 bases from V and 1 base from J, with 6 bases between. The CDR3 covers 13 residues.

The chain joins TRBV15 to TRBJ1-2, with D perhaps TRBD1 (5 bases). V lost 0 bases and J 8 bases, leaving 10 bases between the germline ends. This CDR3 region has 13 residues. Germline CDR1 reads LNHNV; CDR2 reads YYDKDF (reference sequence). This CDR3 is CATSREAGRGYTF. The CDR3 coding sequence is TGTGCCACCAGCAGAGAAGCAGGGCGCGGCTACACCTTC. Looking up the rest from reference TRBV15 and TRBJ1-2 gives the full variable domain: DAMVIQNPRYQVTQFGKPVTLSCSQTLNHNVMYWYQQKSSQAPKLLFHYYDKDFNNEADTPDNFQSRRPNTSFCFLDIRSPGLGDTAMYLCATSREAGRGYTFGSGTRLTVV.